The 28 T cell receptor beta chains below come from one sample, sequenced in a study of blood T cell repertoires in COVID-19. The method was immunoSEQ multiplex PCR; TCRdb's version includes in-frame clones alone and lacks a portion of them. The table has about 420,000 clones, roughly 90% seen once. Sequences were obtained from peripheral blood. All receptors come from a man younger than 30 with COVID-19, enrolled during active disease.

This sequence joins TRBV30 and TRBJ2-7; D not resolved. V was clipped by 3 bases and J by 0 bases, with 12 bases between them. This CDR3 is built from 14 residues. CDR1 and CDR2 (germline): GTSNPN, SVGIG (reference sequence). The CDR3 DNA follows: TGTGCCTGGAGCGCCGGCGGTTCCTCCTACGAGCAGTACTTC. Its protein is CAWSAGGSSYEQYF.

This rearrangement joins TRBV7-6 to TRBJ2-5, with 9 bases matching TRBD2. The CDR3 runs 15 residues. Germline V gene data show CDR1 as SGHVS and CDR2 as FNYEAQ. V dropped 5 bases and J dropped 5; count of bases not matched to a gene: 9. CDR3 bases: TGTGCCAGCAGCCCCTTAGCGGGGGCAGGGGAGACCCAGTACTTC. Its protein product is CASSPLAGAGETQYF.

This rearrangement joins TRBV5-1 to TRBJ2-1; 15 bases are shared with TRBD2. V was pared by 6 bases and J by 12 bases, with 10 bases of the junction left unmatched. The length of the CDR3 is 15 residues. Germline-derived CDR1 and CDR2 are SGHRS and YFSETQ. For the CDR3, the DNA is TGCGCCAGCAAGTCCGGACTAGCGGGAGGGTTACCGCAGTTCTTC. Its protein is CASKSGLAGGLPQFF.

The chain joins TRBV18 to TRBJ2-1, with TRBD2 matching 7 bases. The CDR3 is made up of 16 amino acids. V shed 3 bases and J 4 bases; nucleotides not matched to a gene: 9. Germline V gene sequence: CDR1 KGHSH, CDR2 LQKENI. This CDR3 reads CASSPGGSGTYNEQFF. DNA for the CDR3: TGTGCCAGCTCACCCGGAGGGAGCGGGACTTACAATGAGCAGTTCTTC. The variable domain in full, completed from reference TRBV18 and TRBJ2-1, reads NAGVMQNPRHLVRRRGQEARLRCSPMKGHSHVYWYRQLPEEGLKFMVYLQKENIIDESGMPKERFSAEFPKEGPSILRIQQVVRGDSAAYFCASSPGGSGTYNEQFFGPGTRLTVL.

V usage is TRBV2 and J usage is TRBJ1-1; possible D gene TRBD1, 5 bases. Trimming took off 6 bases at V and 1 base at J, with 9 bases between the two ends. The CDR3 consists of 13 residues. Germline loops: CDR1 SNHLY, CDR2 FYNNEI. This chain's CDR3 is CASRGPGNTEAFF. The CDR3, as DNA: TGTGCCAGCAGGGGGCCAGGGAACACTGAAGCTTTCTTT.

This clone was seen a single time. The chain joins TRBV5-8 to TRBJ2-7; tentatively, D is TRBD2 (5 bases). The CDR3 runs 15 residues. Looked up from germline, CDR1 is SGHTS and CDR2 is YDEGEE. V shed 0 bases and J shed 2 bases, with 12 bases lying between them. CDR3 protein: CASSLAGVGTYEQYF. The DNA of the CDR3 is TGTGCCAGCAGCTTGGCCGGGGTTGGGACCTACGAGCAGTACTTC.

The chain employs TRBV4-2 and TRBJ2-5, with 8 bases fitting TRBD2. Germline CDR1 LGHNA, CDR2 YNFKEQ. V gave up 0 bases and J gave up 4 bases; unmatched junction bases: 4. This CDR3 has 15 residues. CDR3 residues: CASSQDGTRPETQYF. CDR3 nucleotides: TGTGCCAGCAGCCAAGATGGGACTAGGCCAGAGACCCAGTACTTC.

The chain couples TRBV29-1 to TRBJ2-1; D is uncertain. V lost 6 bases and J 0 bases, leaving 6 bases between the germline ends. The CDR3 is 12 residues long. Per the germline V gene, CDR1 is SQVTM and CDR2 is ANQGSEA. The CDR3 DNA follows: TGCAGCGTCCGCAGCTCCTACAATGAGCAGTTCTTC. Residues: CSVRSSYNEQFF.

The chain recombines TRBV19 with TRBJ1-5; the match to TRBD1 covers 8 bases. Germline values: CDR1 LNHDA, CDR2 SQIVND (reference sequence). V lost 4 bases and J lost 1; bases outside the gene matches: 9. The CDR3 has 17 amino acids. CDR3 sequence: CASSTIAGGWSNQPQHF. CDR3 in DNA: TGTGCCAGTAGTACGATAGCAGGGGGCTGGAGCAATCAGCCCCAGCATTTT.

This clone was seen a single time. The rearrangement links TRBV14 to TRBJ2-5, with TRBD1 matching 9 bases. The CDR3 is 13 residues long. J was trimmed by 5 bases and V by 4 bases; bases with no gene match: 2. In germline, CDR1 is SGHDN, CDR2 FVKESK. The CDR3 region is CASSPTGGETQYF. CDR3 bases: TGTGCCAGCAGCCCGACAGGGGGGGAGACCCAGTACTTC.

The chain is built from TRBV9 and TRBJ2-1; D not certain. The germline gives CDR1 SGDLS, CDR2 YYNGEE. Trimming took 4 bases from V and 7 from J, leaving 15 bases between them. CDR3 length: 14 amino acids. CDR3 loop: CASSPRVIRNEQFF. The CDR3 DNA follows: TGTGCCAGCAGCCCCCGGGTAATCCGAAATGAGCAGTTCTTC.

The rearrangement joins TRBV5-5 to TRBJ1-1, with D tentatively TRBD1 (6 bases). Trimming shortened V by 3 bases and J by 0 bases, and 12 bases separated the two germline ends. CDR1 is SGHKS, CDR2 YYEKEE, per germline (reference sequence). The CDR3 runs 15 residues. CDR3 protein: CASSSLWDMNTEAFF. The CDR3 nucleotides read TGTGCCAGCAGCTCGCTATGGGACATGAACACTGAAGCTTTCTTT.

This clone was picked up one time. V and J are TRBV10-2 and TRBJ2-1, with D hard to call. The germline CDR1 and CDR2 sequences are WSHSY and SAAADI. This CDR3 contains 13 residues. The V gene lost 2 bases and the J gene lost 6 bases, with 8 bases spanning the gap. The CDR3 loop is CASSEAGSNEQFF. CDR3 sequence (DNA): TGCGCCAGCAGTGAGGCAGGATCCAATGAGCAGTTCTTC.

This chain connects TRBV5-1 to TRBJ2-7; D is possibly TRBD1 (6 bases). Between the trimmed V and J ends, which lost 4 bases and 3 bases, there was a span of 20 bases. CDR1 and CDR2 (germline): SGHRS, YFSETQ. This CDR3 contains 16 residues. The CDR3 sequence is CASSPTYRERYYEQYF. For the CDR3, the DNA is TGCGCCAGCAGCCCTACTTACAGGGAGAGGTACTACGAGCAGTACTTC.

The chain employs TRBV6-5 and TRBJ2-3; a possible D gene is TRBD2 (5 bases). The CDR3 is made up of 14 amino acids. V was cut by 7 bases and J by 6 bases, with 17 bases left in between. Germline-derived CDR1 and CDR2 are MNHEY and SVGAGI. DNA for the CDR3: TGTGCCAGCACGCGGGTAATTTCGTCGGATACGCAGTATTTT. Protein product: CASTRVISSDTQYF.

The chain couples TRBV5-1 to TRBJ2-7, with 8 bases that match TRBD2. The V gene end was trimmed by 4 bases and the J gene end by 0 bases; junction bases not matched to a gene: 9. The CDR3 covers 16 residues. Germline CDR1 and CDR2: SGHRS and YFSETQ. CDR3 DNA: TGCGCCAGCAGCCCACTAGCGGCTGGGAACTCCTACGAGCAGTACTTC. Residues: CASSPLAAGNSYEQYF.

This clone was observed a handful of times. The CDR3 region is CASSDWDQPQHF. DNA of the CDR3: TGTGCCAGCAGCGACTGGGATCAGCCCCAGCATTTT. The rearrangement uses TRBV7-8 and TRBJ1-5; D remains ambiguous. The CDR3 sequence is 12 residues long. The germline V and J ends were trimmed by 5 bases and 5 bases, with 7 bases remaining between them. Germline lookup yields CDR1 SGHVS and CDR2 FQNEAQ.

The chain is built from TRBV15 and TRBJ2-1; 10 nucleotides align to TRBD2. This CDR3 is 17 amino acids long. J gave up 10 bases and V 1 base, and 13 bases lay outside the gene matches. Germline-derived CDR1 and CDR2 are LNHNV and YYDKDF (reference sequence). CDR3 amino acids: CATSRVLQAGGRREQFF. The CDR3 region has the DNA TGTGCCACCAGCAGAGTCTTACAAGCGGGGGGGCGTAGGGAGCAGTTCTTC.

The CDR3 sequence: CAWSGGRQPQHF. The CDR3 DNA follows: TGTGCCTGGAGTGGGGGGCGTCAGCCCCAGCATTTT. The chain couples TRBV30 to TRBJ1-5, with D possibly TRBD1 on 6 matching bases. This CDR3 is built from 12 residues. The V end lost 1 base, the J end lost 6 bases, and 7 bases lay between the germline ends. The V gene's germline CDR1 is GTSNPN and CDR2 SVGIG (reference sequence).

This chain links TRBV3-1 (or the pseudogene TRBV3-2) with TRBJ2-5; TRBD2 might be the D (6 bases). The germline CDR1 and CDR2 sequences are LGHDT and YNNKEL (reference sequence). The V and J ends lost 4 bases and 5 bases respectively, with 14 bases between them. The CDR3 consists of 14 residues. The CDR3 loop reads CASSRGDGLETQYF. The CDR3, as DNA: TGTGCCAGCAGCCGGGGGGACGGGTTGGAGACCCAGTACTTC.

This clone appeared a single time. The chain recombines TRBV27 with TRBJ1-5; a possible D gene is TRBD1 (6 bases). V shed 5 bases and J shed 9 bases, with 17 bases lying between them. Germline V lookup: CDR1 MNHEY, CDR2 SMNVEV (reference sequence). The CDR3 covers 14 residues. The CDR3 is CASSPRTAFRPQHF. CDR3 coding DNA: TGTGCCAGCAGTCCTCGGACAGCTTTCCGGCCCCAGCATTTT.

The chain joins TRBV3-1 (or the pseudogene TRBV3-2) to TRBJ2-1, with D tentatively TRBD2 (5 bases). The V gene lost 4 bases and the J gene lost 9 bases, with 19 bases spanning the gap. The CDR3 contains 15 residues. Germline CDR1 is LGHDT and CDR2 is YNNKEL (reference sequence). CDR3 DNA: TGTGCCAGCAGCCTGGACTTGCCCGTTGTATTTGAGCAGTTCTTC. Residues: CASSLDLPVVFEQFF.

This sequence joins TRBV12-3 or TRBV12-4 and TRBJ2-6; D not resolved. Between the trimmed V and J ends, which lost 6 bases and 4 bases, there was a span of 7 bases. CDR3 size: 13 residues. This CDR3 reads CASRAAGANVLTF. CDR3 DNA: TGTGCCAGCAGGGCGGCCGGGGCCAACGTCCTGACTTTC.

The V and J genes are TRBV5-4 and TRBJ2-7, with a tentative D call TRBD2 (5 bases). The germline CDR1 and CDR2 sequences are SGHNT and YYREEE (reference sequence). Trimming pared 3 bases from V and 3 bases from J, leaving 13 bases between. The CDR3 spans 14 residues. CDR3 amino acids: CASSSGGVDYEQYF. The CDR3 DNA sequence: TGTGCCAGCAGCTCCGGAGGCGTCGACTACGAGCAGTACTTC.

J is TRBJ2-4 and V is TRBV2, with 9 bases identical to TRBD2. Trimming cost V 6 bases and J 0 bases; bases outside gene matches: 6. This CDR3 contains 16 residues. Germline V gives CDR1 SNHLY, CDR2 FYNNEI. The CDR3 reads CASSALAGLAKNIQYF. CDR3 nucleotide sequence: TGTGCCAGCAGCGCACTAGCGGGCCTAGCCAAAAACATTCAGTACTTC.

V and J are TRBV19 and TRBJ2-1; maybe TRBD1 (5 bases). Trimming stripped 7 bases from V and 3 bases from J, with 13 bases between. This CDR3 is built from 14 residues. Germline CDR1 reads LNHDA; CDR2 reads SQIVND (reference sequence). Written as DNA, the CDR3 is TGTGCCAGTACTCAGGGTAGACGCTACAATGAGCAGTTCTTC. Translated: CASTQGRRYNEQFF. The full variable domain, with the rest looked up from reference TRBV19 and TRBJ2-1, is DGGITQSPKYLFRKEGQNVTLSCEQNLNHDAMYWYRQDPGQGLRLIYYSQIVNDFQKGDIAEGYSVSREKKESFPLTVTSAQKNPTAFYLCASTQGRRYNEQFFGPGTRLTVL.

The chain is built from TRBV6-5 and TRBJ1-4; D is perhaps TRBD1 (6 bases). The CDR3 length is 14 residues. V was cut by 6 bases and J by 5 bases, with 13 bases left in between. The germline V gene has CDR1 MNHEY and CDR2 SVGAGI. In DNA form, the CDR3 reads TGTGCCAGCAGGGCCACAGGGCTCAATGAAAAACTGTTTTTT. This codes for CASRATGLNEKLFF.

This clone appeared a single time. The chain is built from TRBV5-6 and TRBJ2-5; 11 nucleotides agree with TRBD2. Trimming took 1 base from V and 0 from J; bases not matched to a gene: 2. Per germline, CDR1 SGHDT and CDR2 YYEEEE. This CDR3 has 16 amino acids. In DNA form, the CDR3 reads TGTGCCAGCAGCTTGACGGGACTAGCGGACCAAGAGACCCAGTACTTC. This gives the protein CASSLTGLADQETQYF.